A selection of T cell receptor beta chains follows, all from one sample in a study of T cells of healthy individuals. TCRdb re-analysed the 5' RACE reads in MiXCR, keeping a single row per CDR3 protein. Counted here are tens of thousands of distinct CDR3 sequences, roughly 5.1% occurring once; the ten biggest clones make up around 8%. Receptor source: a female donor in good health. Each CDR3 is given without its conserved first and last residue.

j_call cdr3_length v_call cdr3_aa
TRBJ1-6 12 TRBV10-3 AISLGQGNSPLH
TRBJ2-7 14 TRBV7-2 ASSKSGTSSSYEQY
TRBJ2-3 12 TRBV5-5 ASSTTSSTDTQY
TRBJ1-4 12 TRBV20-1 SALITGFGEKLF
TRBJ2-5 12 TRBV2 ASSETSGETTQY
TRBJ1-2 10 TRBV6-2/TRBV6-3 ASSYSRYGYT
TRBJ2-1 13 TRBV6-1 ASSEAGGSPNEQF
TRBJ1-1 11 TRBV29-1 SVEPRTNTEAF
TRBJ2-2 13 TRBV20-1 SATVSGRRDGELF
TRBJ1-1 9 TRBV4-1 ASSSGTTAF
TRBJ1-2 9 TRBV29-1 SVGVNYGYT
TRBJ2-7 15 TRBV7-2 ASSLGTSGRRPYEQY
TRBJ1-5 12 TRBV7-2 ASSADRVNQPQH
TRBJ1-4 13 TRBV7-6 ASSITGPPNEKLF